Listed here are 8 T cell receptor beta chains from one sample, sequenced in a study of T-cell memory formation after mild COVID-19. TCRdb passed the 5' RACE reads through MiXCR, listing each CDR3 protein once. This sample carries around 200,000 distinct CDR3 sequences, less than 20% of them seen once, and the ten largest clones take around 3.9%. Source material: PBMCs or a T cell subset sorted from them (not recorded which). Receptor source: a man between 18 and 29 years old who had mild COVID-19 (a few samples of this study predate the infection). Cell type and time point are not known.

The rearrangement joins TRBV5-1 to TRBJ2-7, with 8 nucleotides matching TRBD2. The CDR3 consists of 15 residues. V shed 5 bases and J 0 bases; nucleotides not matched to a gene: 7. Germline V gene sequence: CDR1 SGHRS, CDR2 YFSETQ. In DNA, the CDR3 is TGCGCCAGCAGAGTCGGACTAGCAAGCTCCTACGAGCAGTACTTC. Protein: CASRVGLASSYEQYF.

DNA for the CDR3: TGTGCCAGCAGCCAAACCACAGATACGCAGTATTTT. Translated: CASSQTTDTQYF. The chain couples TRBV3-1 to TRBJ2-3; D is undetermined. Trimming stripped 2 bases from V and 2 bases from J, with 2 bases between. Looked up from germline, CDR1 is LGHDT and CDR2 is YNNKEL (reference sequence). The CDR3 extends over 12 amino acids.

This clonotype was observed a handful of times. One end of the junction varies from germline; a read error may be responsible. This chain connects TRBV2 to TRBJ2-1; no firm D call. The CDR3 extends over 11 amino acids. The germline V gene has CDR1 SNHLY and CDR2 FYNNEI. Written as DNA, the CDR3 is TGTGCCAGCAGTGAAGTGGGTCCACCGGTCTTC. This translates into CASSEVGPPVF.

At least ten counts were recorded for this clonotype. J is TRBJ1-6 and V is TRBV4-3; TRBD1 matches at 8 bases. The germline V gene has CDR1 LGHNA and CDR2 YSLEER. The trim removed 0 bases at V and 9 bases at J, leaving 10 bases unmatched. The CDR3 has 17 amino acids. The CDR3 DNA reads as TGCGCCAGCAGCCAAGAAAGGTGGAAACAGGGGGGTTCACCCCTCCACTTT. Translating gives CASSQERWKQGGSPLHF.

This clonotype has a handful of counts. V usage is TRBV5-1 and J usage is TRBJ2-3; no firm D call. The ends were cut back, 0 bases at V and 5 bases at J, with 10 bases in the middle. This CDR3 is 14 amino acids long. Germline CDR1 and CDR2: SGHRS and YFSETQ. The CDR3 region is CASSLGVQGDTQYF. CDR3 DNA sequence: TGCGCCAGCAGCTTGGGTGTGCAAGGAGATACGCAGTATTTT.

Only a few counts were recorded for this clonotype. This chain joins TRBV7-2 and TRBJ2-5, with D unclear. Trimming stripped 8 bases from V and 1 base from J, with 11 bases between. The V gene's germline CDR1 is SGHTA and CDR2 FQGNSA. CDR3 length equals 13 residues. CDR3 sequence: CASVPRLQETQYF. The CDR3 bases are TGTGCCAGCGTGCCCCGGCTCCAAGAGACCCAGTACTTC.

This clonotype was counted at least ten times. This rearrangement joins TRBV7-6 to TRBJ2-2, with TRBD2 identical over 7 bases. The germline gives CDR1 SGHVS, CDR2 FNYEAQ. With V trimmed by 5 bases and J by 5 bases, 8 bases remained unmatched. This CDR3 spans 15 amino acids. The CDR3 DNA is TGTGCCAGCAGCCCGGGGACTACCAAAACCGGGGAGCTGTTTTTT. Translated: CASSPGTTKTGELFF. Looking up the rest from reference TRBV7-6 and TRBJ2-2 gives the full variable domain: GAGVSQSPRYKVTKRGQDVALRCDPISGHVSLYWYRQALGQGPEFLTYFNYEAQQDKSGLPNDRFSAERPEGSISTLTIQRTEQRDSAMYRCASSPGTTKTGELFFGEGSRLTVL.

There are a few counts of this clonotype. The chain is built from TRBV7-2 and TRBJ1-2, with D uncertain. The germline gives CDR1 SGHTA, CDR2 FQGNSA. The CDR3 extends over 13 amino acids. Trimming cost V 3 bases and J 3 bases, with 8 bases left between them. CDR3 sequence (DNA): TGTGCCAGCAGCTTCCGGGAATACTATGGCTACACCTTC. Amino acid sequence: CASSFREYYGYTF.